A single sample gave rise to the 15 T cell receptor beta chains below, sequenced in a study of cytomegalovirus exposure and HLA in healthy donors. The data were produced by immunoSEQ multiplex PCR, yet TCRdb's version contains in-frame clones alone and is incomplete. Of roughly 86,000 clones detected, around 96% appear once; the ten largest clones hold 1.6%. Sample: PBMCs. Every receptor here comes from a man aged 18 to 29 in good health and CMV-seropositive.

The J gene is TRBJ1-4, the V gene TRBV5-4; TRBD1 matches 8 bases. V gave up 0 bases and J gave up 5 bases; unmatched junction bases: 12. This CDR3 is 18 amino acids long. CDR1 SGHNT and CDR2 YYREEE come from the germline V gene (reference sequence). The CDR3, as DNA: TGTGCCAGCAGCTTGGCCCTTGCAGGGGGCGGAGTAAATGAAAAACTGTTTTTT. Its translation is CASSLALAGGGVNEKLFF. Together with reference TRBV5-4 and TRBJ1-4, the CDR3 gives the full variable domain: ETGVTQSPTHLIKTRGQQVTLRCSSQSGHNTVSWYQQALGQGPQFIFQYYREEENGRGNFPPRFSGLQFPNYSSELNVNALELDDSALYLCASSLALAGGGVNEKLFFGSGTQLSVL.

The chain combines TRBV7-9 with TRBJ2-3; D is unresolved. The V end was cut by 0 bases, the J end by 2 bases, with 18 bases between. This CDR3 has 18 amino acids. The germline V gene has CDR1 SEHNR and CDR2 FQNEAQ (reference sequence). CDR3 sequence reads: CASSLALRAYPYTDTQYF. In DNA form, the CDR3 reads TGTGCCAGCAGCTTAGCTCTCCGAGCCTACCCTTACACAGATACGCAGTATTTT.

This chain joins TRBV5-6 and TRBJ2-7; D is uncertain. There are 14 residues in the CDR3. Germline-derived CDR1 and CDR2 are SGHDT and YYEEEE. The germline V and J ends were trimmed by 2 bases and 0 bases, with 9 bases remaining between them. The CDR3 protein is CASSFPASSYEQYF. CDR3 sequence (DNA): TGTGCCAGCAGCTTTCCGGCTAGCTCCTACGAGCAGTACTTC.

The rearrangement uses TRBV7-9 and TRBJ1-2; D is ambiguous. In germline, CDR1 is SEHNR, CDR2 FQNEAQ (reference sequence). Trimming took 1 base from V and 7 from J, leaving 7 bases between them. CDR3 length equals 12 residues. CDR3 nucleotides: TGTGCCAGCAGCTTAGGGGGAGGTGGCTACACCTTC. Its protein is CASSLGGGGYTF.

V usage is TRBV7-8 and J usage is TRBJ2-5, with a tentative D call TRBD1 (6 bases). V lost 2 bases and J lost 4, with 20 bases in between. Germline CDR1 reads SGHVS; CDR2 reads FQNEAQ. The CDR3 contains 17 residues. CDR3 protein: CASSLSLMRGSGETQYF. The DNA of the CDR3 is TGTGCCAGCAGCTTAAGTTTGATGAGGGGGTCGGGAGAGACCCAGTACTTC.

The chain links TRBV19 to TRBJ2-7; possibly TRBD2 for D (5 bases). Per germline, CDR1 LNHDA and CDR2 SQIVND (reference sequence). The CDR3 runs 15 residues. The ends were cut back, 3 bases at V and 2 bases at J, with 14 bases in the middle. CDR3 loop: CASSIRVGAAYEQYF. For the CDR3, the DNA is TGTGCCAGTAGTATCCGGGTGGGAGCCGCCTACGAGCAGTACTTC.

The V gene is TRBV10-3, the J gene TRBJ2-7, with a weak D call TRBD2 (6 bases). This CDR3 is built from 18 residues. Trimming cost V 4 bases and J 3 bases, with 25 bases left between them. The germline V gene encodes CDR1 ENHRY and CDR2 SYGVKD. CDR3 protein: CAISGPKLWGVTNYEQYF. DNA for the CDR3: TGTGCCATCAGTGGGCCGAAATTGTGGGGGGTTACCAACTACGAGCAGTACTTC.

The rearrangement links TRBV18 to TRBJ2-6, with TRBD2 matching over 9 bases. The CDR3 spans 16 residues. The ends lost 4 bases at V and 2 bases at J; junction bases unmatched: 3. Germline lookup yields CDR1 KGHSH and CDR2 LQKENI. The CDR3 spells CASSRAGGAGANVLTF. Here the CDR3 DNA reads TGTGCCAGCTCACGAGCGGGGGGAGCTGGGGCCAACGTCCTGACTTTC.

This clone occurred once. CDR3: CAISGGTSGSHNEQFF. The CDR3 coding sequence is TGTGCCATCAGTGGCGGGACTAGCGGGAGCCACAATGAGCAGTTCTTC. The chain uses TRBV10-3 and TRBJ2-1; 14 nucleotides align to TRBD2. V lost 4 bases and J lost 5; bases outside the gene matches: 4. Germline V gives CDR1 ENHRY, CDR2 SYGVKD. The CDR3 totals 16 residues.

The V call is TRBV30, the J call TRBJ2-4; possibly TRBD1 for D (6 bases). CDR3 length: 12 amino acids. V lost 2 bases and J 8 bases, leaving 10 bases between the germline ends. Looked up from germline, CDR1 is GTSNPN and CDR2 is SVGIG (reference sequence). The CDR3 DNA reads as TGTGCCTGGAGTAAACAGGGAGACATTCAGTACTTC. It yields the protein CAWSKQGDIQYF. Full variable domain (missing parts from reference TRBV30 and TRBJ2-4): SQTIHQWPATLVQPVGSPLSLECTVEGTSNPNLYWYRQAAGRGLQLLFYSVGIGQISSEVPQNLSASRPQDRQFILSSKKLLLSDSGFYLCAWSKQGDIQYFGAGTRLSVL.

The rearrangement links TRBV19 to TRBJ1-5, with D possibly TRBD1 on 5 matching bases. Trimming shortened V by 5 bases and J by 5 bases, and 25 bases separated the two germline ends. The length of the CDR3 is 18 residues. The germline V gene has CDR1 LNHDA and CDR2 SQIVND (reference sequence). Written as DNA, the CDR3 is TGTGCCAGTAGTTTGCGGGGACTTGTGGGGACGGACTATCAGCCCCAGCATTTT. Translated: CASSLRGLVGTDYQPQHF.

The chain has TRBV7-5 and TRBJ2-1; whether TRBD1, the table's D call, matches the DNA was not checked. TRBV7-5 is a pseudogene. There are 17 residues in the CDR3. This chain's CDR3 is CARSPHGDSWVSNEQFF. DNA for the CDR3: TGTGCCAGAAGCCCCCACGGGGACAGTTGGGTGAGCAATGAGCAGTTCTTC.

The chain is built from TRBV5-1 and TRBJ2-3; TRBD2 matches at 9 bases. J was trimmed by 2 bases and V by 3 bases; bases with no gene match: 4. From germline, CDR1 is SGHRS and CDR2 YFSETQ. The CDR3 consists of 15 residues. The CDR3 region is CASSSGTSITDTQYF. The CDR3 DNA reads as TGCGCCAGCAGCTCCGGGACTAGCATCACAGATACGCAGTATTTT.

The chain joins TRBV4-1 to TRBJ2-7; 8 bases fit TRBD1. The CDR3 loop spans 15 amino acids. V dropped 2 bases and J dropped 8; count of bases not matched to a gene: 11. The germline gives CDR1 MGHRA, CDR2 YSYEKL. The chain's CDR3 is CASSQPDRVQAKQYF. CDR3 bases: TGCGCCAGCAGCCAACCGGACAGGGTTCAGGCGAAGCAGTACTTC.

The chain combines TRBV29-1 with TRBJ2-7; D gene uncertain. This CDR3 has 13 residues. V dropped 0 bases and J dropped 0 bases, with 6 bases sitting between them. From germline, CDR1 is SQVTM and CDR2 ANQGSEA. The DNA for the CDR3 is TGCAGCGTTGAAGATCGCAGCTCCTACGAGCAGTACTTC. Its translation is CSVEDRSSYEQYF.